This T cell receptor (beta chain) was observed in a study of cytomegalovirus exposure and HLA in healthy donors. The CDR3 is made up of 13 amino acids. Germline V gene sequence: CDR1 LNHDA, CDR2 SQIVND (reference sequence). V was clipped by 0 bases and J by 3 bases, with 5 bases between them. The primer mix had 60 Vbeta and 13 Jbeta primers. This table comes from immunoSEQ multiplex PCR, and its TCRdb copy is limited to in-frame clones, with some not included. The sample holds 150,000 to 200,000 clones, 82% seen once. The rearrangement joins TRBV19 to TRBJ2-5, with no clear D. Sequenced material: PBMCs. The clonotype was recovered from a girl aged 5-17 years in good health and CMV-seropositive. The CDR3 nucleotides read TGTGCCAGTAGTATAGATCTTGAAGAGACCCAGTACTTC. This encodes CASSIDLEETQYF. Supplemented by reference TRBV19 and TRBJ2-5, the full variable domain reads DGGITQSPKYLFRKEGQNVTLSCEQNLNHDAMYWYRQDPGQGLRLIYYSQIVNDFQKGDIAEGYSVSREKKESFPLTVTSAQKNPTAFYLCASSIDLEETQYFGPGTRLLVL.